This TCR beta chain came from a study of technical replicates of blood from a few donors. The assay was immunoSEQ multiplex PCR, and TCRdb's table has in-frame clones only and misses some. The repertoire holds about 59,000 clones, with roughly 93% as singletons. The CDR3 has 15 residues. V lost 4 bases, J lost 2 bases, and 13 bases lay in between. CDR1 is KGHSH, CDR2 LQKENI, per germline. This clone was seen more than once but under ten times. This sequence was found in a human donor in good health. Some clones in this sample may be carry-over from other donors' samples. Sequencing was carried out using PBMCs. J is TRBJ2-3 and V is TRBV18; D is unclear. CDR3 amino acids: CASSQANAVTDTQYF. DNA of the CDR3: TGTGCCAGCTCACAGGCCAACGCGGTCACAGATACGCAGTATTTT.